A single sample is the source of the 5 T cell receptor beta chains below, sequenced in a study of low-dose radiotherapy and immunotherapy resistance in tumors. First-strand cDNA relied on TRAV- and TRBV-specific primers spanning alpha and beta chains. The PCR that amplified TCRs ran for 15 to 25 cycles, relying on a constant-region primer and a V-primer adapter. TCRdb re-analysed the reads in MiXCR, keeping a single row per CDR3 protein. The table has about 35,000 distinct CDR3 sequences, less than 25% seen once. Time point: after trial treatment. Noted treatment: LDRT plus nivolumab, ipilimumab, low-dose cyclophosphamide and aspirin (RACIN trial). The source was PBMCs, collected after low-dose radiotherapy plus immunotherapy. The origin of the receptors is a female donor with ovarian cancer.

This clonotype was observed many times. V gene TRBV5-5 combines with J gene TRBJ1-4; tentatively, D is TRBD1 (5 bases). Trimming removed 1 base from V and 8 bases from J, with 15 bases in between. CDR3 length equals 15 residues. Germline lookup yields CDR1 SGHKS and CDR2 YYEKEE (reference sequence). CDR3 DNA sequence: TGTGCCAGCAGCTTGTTCGGGGGGGACGGAGAAAAACTGTTTTTT. Protein sequence: CASSLFGGDGEKLFF.

The chain employs TRBV6-6 and TRBJ2-5, with unresolved D. Trimming took off 3 bases at V and 1 base at J, with 6 bases between the two ends. The CDR3 loop spans 13 amino acids. Germline V gene sequence: CDR1 MNHNY, CDR2 SVGAGI (reference sequence). DNA for the CDR3: TGTGCCAGCAGTTATCGAATCCAAGAGACCCAGTACTTC. The encoded protein is CASSYRIQETQYF.

Many counts were recorded for this clonotype. This rearrangement joins TRBV11-2 to TRBJ2-7; no clear D. V gave up 1 base and J gave up 3 bases, with 7 bases separating them. The CDR3 extends over 13 amino acids. CDR1 SGHAT and CDR2 FQNNGV come from the germline V gene. CDR3 bases: TGTGCCAGCAGCTTAGGGGATCTCTACGAGCAGTACTTC. This sequence encodes CASSLGDLYEQYF.

Many counts were recorded for this clonotype. The chain couples TRBV19 to TRBJ1-2, with 10 bases fitting TRBD1. This CDR3 has 14 amino acids. V trimming: 6 bases; J trimming: 4 bases; junction bases outside the gene matches: 5. CDR1 is LNHDA and CDR2 is SQIVND in the germline V gene (reference sequence). Here the CDR3 reads CASRMDRGTYGYTF. The CDR3 nucleotides are TGTGCCAGTAGGATGGACAGGGGGACCTATGGCTACACCTTC.

V gene TRBV5-3 combines with J gene TRBJ2-1; tentative D call: TRBD2 (5 bases). TRBV5-3 is an ORF; its function is uncertain. Between the trimmed V and J ends, which lost 8 bases and 3 bases, there was a span of 21 bases. This CDR3 spans 16 amino acids. The CDR3 DNA reads as TGTGCCAGCAGCCCCATCGATAGCCGGGGCTACAATGAGCAGTTCTTC. Translation: CASSPIDSRGYNEQFF.